This is a list of T cell receptor beta chains from one sample in a study of cytomegalovirus exposure and HLA in healthy donors. Assay: immunoSEQ multiplex PCR; the TCRdb copy retains only in-frame clones and omits some. The sample shows roughly 140,000 clones, around 80% of them seen only once. The specimen sequenced was PBMCs. The source of these receptors is a man in his thirties or forties in good health and CMV-seropositive. CDR3s include the opening cysteine and the closing phenylalanine or tryptophan. The order of the fields is CDR3 length, V gene, clone size, D gene, J gene, CDR3 DNA, CDR3 protein. D genes are given only for firm matches. Size is stated for part of the rows, as once, few or many counts, or as a class when the clone is expanded.

CDR3 length: 15
V gene: TRBV7-2
clone size: once
D gene: TRBD1
J gene: TRBJ2-5
CDR3 DNA: TGTGCCAGCAGCTACGACAGGGTTACCAAAGAGACCCAGTACTTC
CDR3 protein: CASSYDRVTKETQYF

CDR3 length: 20
V gene: TRBV10-1
clone size: NA
D gene: TRBD2
J gene: TRBJ2-3
CDR3 DNA: TGCGCCAGCAGTGAGTCGAGGCGCGGGACTAGCGGGAGCCGCACAGATACGCAGTATTTT
CDR3 protein: CASSESRRGTSGSRTDTQYF

CDR3 length: 14
V gene: TRBV15
clone size: once
D gene: NA
J gene: TRBJ2-7
CDR3 DNA: TGTGCCACCAGCAGGGACAGACCAACCTACGAGCAGTACTTC
CDR3 protein: CATSRDRPTYEQYF

CDR3 length: 13
V gene: TRBV9
clone size: NA
D gene: NA
J gene: TRBJ2-7
CDR3 DNA: TGTGCCAGCAGCGTAGCCGACAGTAACGAGCAGTACTTC
CDR3 protein: CASSVADSNEQYF

CDR3 length: 14
V gene: TRBV5-1
clone size: NA
D gene: TRBD1
J gene: TRBJ2-3
CDR3 DNA: TGCGCCAGCAGCCGGGACAGCATCACAGATACGCAGTATTTT
CDR3 protein: CASSRDSITDTQYF

CDR3 length: 14
V gene: TRBV27
clone size: NA
D gene: TRBD1
J gene: TRBJ1-1
CDR3 DNA: TGTGCCAGCAGTAGACAGGGGTCGTTCGCTGAAGCTTTCTTT
CDR3 protein: CASSRQGSFAEAFF

CDR3 length: 15
V gene: TRBV6-5
clone size: NA
D gene: NA
J gene: TRBJ1-1
CDR3 DNA: TGTGCCAGCACTCCACCTAGGGGGAGGGACACTGAAGCTTTCTTT
CDR3 protein: CASTPPRGRDTEAFF

CDR3 length: 11
V gene: TRBV20-1
clone size: NA
D gene: NA
J gene: TRBJ2-3
CDR3 DNA: TGCAGTGCTGAAGGGGTAGATACGCAGTATTTT
CDR3 protein: CSAEGVDTQYF

CDR3 length: 14
V gene: TRBV28
clone size: NA
D gene: TRBD1
J gene: TRBJ2-3
CDR3 DNA: TGTGCCACCACCGACAGGGGGCGATCTTATACGCAGTATTTT
CDR3 protein: CATTDRGRSYTQYF

CDR3 length: 15
V gene: TRBV6-1
clone size: NA
D gene: NA
J gene: TRBJ2-2
CDR3 DNA: TGTGCCAGCAGTGAAGCCCCGGGGGTGGGGGGGGAGCTGTTTTTT
CDR3 protein: CASSEAPGVGGELFF

CDR3 length: 12
V gene: TRBV6-1
clone size: NA
D gene: NA
J gene: TRBJ1-2
CDR3 DNA: TGTGCAACAAAGGGGCACAAGAGCGGCTACACCTTC
CDR3 protein: CATKGHKSGYTF

CDR3 length: 13
V gene: TRBV2
clone size: NA
D gene: NA
J gene: TRBJ1-5
CDR3 DNA: TGTGCCAGCACGGGCGGAGGGTATCAGCCCCAGCATTTT
CDR3 protein: CASTGGGYQPQHF

CDR3 length: 15
V gene: TRBV2
clone size: NA
D gene: NA
J gene: TRBJ1-1
CDR3 DNA: TGTGCCAGCAGTTTTGCGGAGTCCATGAACACTGAAGCTTTCTTT
CDR3 protein: CASSFAESMNTEAFF

CDR3 length: 15
V gene: TRBV6-1
clone size: few
D gene: TRBD2
J gene: TRBJ2-7
CDR3 DNA: TGTGCCAGCAGTGAAGCGCGGGGGTCGCCCTACGAGCAGTACTTC
CDR3 protein: CASSEARGSPYEQYF

CDR3 length: 15
V gene: TRBV2
clone size: NA
D gene: NA
J gene: TRBJ1-2
CDR3 DNA: TGTGCCAGCAGTGAAGACAACGCCCGAAGATATGGCTACACCTTC
CDR3 protein: CASSEDNARRYGYTF

CDR3 length: 16
V gene: TRBV11-2
clone size: NA
D gene: TRBD2
J gene: TRBJ2-3
CDR3 DNA: TGTGCCAGCAGCCCCACTAGCGGGAGAAGCACAGATACGCAGTATTTT
CDR3 protein: CASSPTSGRSTDTQYF

CDR3 length: 16
V gene: TRBV7-2
clone size: few
D gene: NA
J gene: TRBJ1-5
CDR3 DNA: TGTGCCAGCAGCTTTGACGGGAGGAGTAGCAATCAGCCCCAGCATTTT
CDR3 protein: CASSFDGRSSNQPQHF

CDR3 length: 11
V gene: TRBV2
clone size: NA
D gene: NA
J gene: TRBJ2-3
CDR3 DNA: TGTGCCAGCAGTGTCGGAGATACGCAGTATTTT
CDR3 protein: CASSVGDTQYF

CDR3 length: 12
V gene: TRBV5-1
clone size: NA
D gene: NA
J gene: TRBJ1-3
CDR3 DNA: TGCGCCAGCAGCCTCCCTGGAAACACCATATATTTT
CDR3 protein: CASSLPGNTIYF

CDR3 length: 14
V gene: TRBV6-1
clone size: once
D gene: NA
J gene: TRBJ2-3
CDR3 DNA: TGTGCCAGCAGGTCGGGCAGGGGCGCAGATACGCAGTATTTT
CDR3 protein: CASRSGRGADTQYF

CDR3 length: 14
V gene: TRBV6-6
clone size: NA
D gene: TRBD2
J gene: TRBJ2-1
CDR3 DNA: TGTGCCAGCAGAAGCGGGGGGGTAGCGGGTGAGCAGTTCTTC
CDR3 protein: CASRSGGVAGEQFF

CDR3 length: 15
V gene: TRBV5-5
clone size: NA
D gene: NA
J gene: TRBJ1-1
CDR3 DNA: TGTGCCAGCAGTCTATGGGGACTCCCGAACACTGAAGCTTTCTTT
CDR3 protein: CASSLWGLPNTEAFF

CDR3 length: 11
V gene: TRBV28
clone size: NA
D gene: NA
J gene: TRBJ1-1
CDR3 DNA: TGTGCCAGCAGTTCCCGCGGGGAAGCTTTCTTT
CDR3 protein: CASSSRGEAFF

CDR3 length: 15
V gene: TRBV2
clone size: NA
D gene: NA
J gene: TRBJ1-6
CDR3 DNA: TGTGCCAGCAGGGTACAGGGCAGGGATAATTCACCCCTCCACTTT
CDR3 protein: CASRVQGRDNSPLHF

CDR3 length: 16
V gene: TRBV15
clone size: NA
D gene: NA
J gene: TRBJ1-4
CDR3 DNA: TGTGCCACCAGCAGAGGGGACGGGGGGATCAATGAAAAACTGTTTTTT
CDR3 protein: CATSRGDGGINEKLFF

CDR3 length: 15
V gene: TRBV9
clone size: NA
D gene: NA
J gene: TRBJ1-2
CDR3 DNA: TGTGCCAGCAGCGAGGGATCGACAGGACGGTTGGGCTACACCTTC
CDR3 protein: CASSEGSTGRLGYTF

CDR3 length: 17
V gene: TRBV7-9
clone size: NA
D gene: TRBD2
J gene: TRBJ2-5
CDR3 DNA: TGTGCCAGCAGCTTAGGACTAGCGGGGGCCATCGGAGAGACCCAGTACTTC
CDR3 protein: CASSLGLAGAIGETQYF

CDR3 length: 16
V gene: TRBV5-1
clone size: NA
D gene: NA
J gene: TRBJ2-3
CDR3 DNA: TGCGCCAGCAGCTTGAGCGTAGAGGGAGGCACAGATACGCAGTATTTT
CDR3 protein: CASSLSVEGGTDTQYF

CDR3 length: 13
V gene: TRBV29-1
clone size: NA
D gene: TRBD1
J gene: TRBJ2-3
CDR3 DNA: TGCAGCTTCAGGACAGGGCTCACAGATACGCAGTATTTT
CDR3 protein: CSFRTGLTDTQYF

CDR3 length: 16
V gene: TRBV19
clone size: NA
D gene: TRBD2
J gene: TRBJ2-1
CDR3 DNA: TGTGCCAGTAGTACCCTGAGCGGGAGCTCCTACAATGAGCAGTTCTTC
CDR3 protein: CASSTLSGSSYNEQFF

CDR3 length: 13
V gene: TRBV29-1
clone size: NA
D gene: TRBD1
J gene: TRBJ2-7
CDR3 DNA: TGCAGCGCTTCCCCCACAGGGGCCTACGAGCAGTACTTC
CDR3 protein: CSASPTGAYEQYF

CDR3 length: 14
V gene: TRBV2
clone size: NA
D gene: NA
J gene: TRBJ1-4
CDR3 DNA: TGTGCCAGCACCGGGACAAGCTTTAATGAAAAACTGTTTTTT
CDR3 protein: CASTGTSFNEKLFF

CDR3 length: 14
V gene: TRBV2
clone size: NA
D gene: TRBD1
J gene: TRBJ1-2
CDR3 DNA: TGTGCCAGCAGCCCCGGACAGGGGGACTATGGCTACACCTTC
CDR3 protein: CASSPGQGDYGYTF

CDR3 length: 11
V gene: TRBV20-1
clone size: NA
D gene: NA
J gene: TRBJ1-1
CDR3 DNA: TGCAGTACCGGGTATTCCACTGAAGCTTTCTTT
CDR3 protein: CSTGYSTEAFF

CDR3 length: 14
V gene: TRBV25-1
clone size: NA
D gene: NA
J gene: TRBJ2-5
CDR3 DNA: TGTGCCAGCAGTGTATCAACAACCCAAGAGACCCAGTACTTC
CDR3 protein: CASSVSTTQETQYF

CDR3 length: 14
V gene: TRBV18
clone size: NA
D gene: NA
J gene: TRBJ2-7
CDR3 DNA: TGTGCCAGCTCACCGGACTGGAGCTCCTACGAGCAGTACTTC
CDR3 protein: CASSPDWSSYEQYF

CDR3 length: 16
V gene: TRBV4-1
clone size: once
D gene: NA
J gene: TRBJ2-3
CDR3 DNA: TGCGCCAGCAGCCAAGGGGGGCGCGGTGTCACAGATACGCAGTATTTT
CDR3 protein: CASSQGGRGVTDTQYF

CDR3 length: 14
V gene: TRBV7-2
clone size: NA
D gene: TRBD1
J gene: TRBJ1-1
CDR3 DNA: TGTGCCAGCAGCCCCAGGGGGATATTGTCTGAAGCTTTCTTT
CDR3 protein: CASSPRGILSEAFF

CDR3 length: 16
V gene: TRBV28
clone size: NA
D gene: TRBD2
J gene: TRBJ2-4
CDR3 DNA: TGTGCCAGCAGTTTACGAGCGGGAGGGCTCCAAAACATTCAGTACTTC
CDR3 protein: CASSLRAGGLQNIQYF

CDR3 length: 13
V gene: TRBV30
clone size: NA
D gene: NA
J gene: TRBJ1-1
CDR3 DNA: TGTGCCTGGAGTGCAACAGGGTATTCTGAAGCTTTCTTT
CDR3 protein: CAWSATGYSEAFF

CDR3 length: 15
V gene: TRBV5-5
clone size: NA
D gene: TRBD1
J gene: TRBJ1-3
CDR3 DNA: TGTGCCAGCAGCCCATGGACAGGCTCTGGAAACACCATATATTTT
CDR3 protein: CASSPWTGSGNTIYF

CDR3 length: 13
V gene: TRBV5-4
clone size: NA
D gene: NA
J gene: TRBJ2-5
CDR3 DNA: TGTGCCAGCAGCTTAGGGGGTAGGGAGACCCAGTACTTC
CDR3 protein: CASSLGGRETQYF

CDR3 length: 19
V gene: TRBV4-2
clone size: NA
D gene: TRBD2
J gene: TRBJ2-1
CDR3 DNA: TGTGCCAGCAGCCAAGGGGGGAGACTAGCGGGTTTTTCCTACAATGAGCAGTTCTTC
CDR3 protein: CASSQGGRLAGFSYNEQFF

CDR3 length: 16
V gene: TRBV28
clone size: NA
D gene: TRBD1
J gene: TRBJ2-7
CDR3 DNA: TGTGCCAGCAGTTCCTTAGGGACAGGGGATTCCTACGAGCAGTACTTC
CDR3 protein: CASSSLGTGDSYEQYF

CDR3 length: 15
V gene: TRBV19
clone size: NA
D gene: NA
J gene: TRBJ1-5
CDR3 DNA: TGTGCCAGTAGTATAGTACGGCGGCAGTATCAGCCCCAGCATTTT
CDR3 protein: CASSIVRRQYQPQHF

CDR3 length: 16
V gene: TRBV30
clone size: NA
D gene: NA
J gene: TRBJ1-3
CDR3 DNA: TGTGCCTGGAGTGTCAAATACCGAGACTCTGGAAACACCATATATTTT
CDR3 protein: CAWSVKYRDSGNTIYF

CDR3 length: 13
V gene: TRBV19
clone size: NA
D gene: NA
J gene: TRBJ1-5
CDR3 DNA: TGTGCCAGTAGTATCCGGGGGAATCAGCCCCAGCATTTT
CDR3 protein: CASSIRGNQPQHF

CDR3 length: 16
V gene: TRBV11-2
clone size: NA
D gene: NA
J gene: TRBJ2-3
CDR3 DNA: TGTGCCAGCAGCTTAGGGACTAACTTCAACACAGATACGCAGTATTTT
CDR3 protein: CASSLGTNFNTDTQYF

CDR3 length: 14
V gene: TRBV2
clone size: NA
D gene: TRBD2
J gene: TRBJ2-2
CDR3 DNA: TGTGCCAGCGTCGGGAGGGTTGGGGCCGGGGAGCTGTTTTTT
CDR3 protein: CASVGRVGAGELFF

CDR3 length: 18
V gene: TRBV19
clone size: NA
D gene: TRBD1
J gene: TRBJ1-4
CDR3 DNA: TGTGCCAGTAGTATAGGACCTTCAGGACAGGGGGGAAATGAAAAACTGTTTTTT
CDR3 protein: CASSIGPSGQGGNEKLFF

CDR3 length: 14
V gene: TRBV6-5
clone size: NA
D gene: NA
J gene: TRBJ1-2
CDR3 DNA: TGTGCCAGCAGTGGGGACTCGACCTCCTATGGCTACACCTTC
CDR3 protein: CASSGDSTSYGYTF

CDR3 length: 13
V gene: TRBV2
clone size: NA
D gene: TRBD1
J gene: TRBJ1-1
CDR3 DNA: TGTGCCTGCACAGGGGGAAGGAACACTGAAGCTTTCTTT
CDR3 protein: CACTGGRNTEAFF

CDR3 length: 18
V gene: TRBV27
clone size: NA
D gene: TRBD2
J gene: TRBJ2-2
CDR3 DNA: TGTGCCAGCAGCCTCGGGACTAGCGGGGGGAGACCGACCGGGGAGCTGTTTTTT
CDR3 protein: CASSLGTSGGRPTGELFF

CDR3 length: 13
V gene: TRBV28
clone size: NA
D gene: NA
J gene: TRBJ2-3
CDR3 DNA: TGTGCCAGCAGTCCCTCCGTCACAGATACGCAGTATTTT
CDR3 protein: CASSPSVTDTQYF

CDR3 length: 15
V gene: TRBV7-8
clone size: NA
D gene: NA
J gene: TRBJ1-6
CDR3 DNA: TGTGCCAGCAGCTTAGTCCGGCAGGGTCAATCACCCCTCCACTTT
CDR3 protein: CASSLVRQGQSPLHF

CDR3 length: 15
V gene: TRBV18
clone size: NA
D gene: NA
J gene: TRBJ2-2
CDR3 DNA: TGTGCCAGCTCACCGGGACTGACGAACACCGGGGAGCTGTTTTTT
CDR3 protein: CASSPGLTNTGELFF

CDR3 length: 16
V gene: TRBV5-1
clone size: NA
D gene: TRBD1
J gene: TRBJ2-7
CDR3 DNA: TGCGCCAGCAGCTACGTGAGCGGACAGGGCTCCTACGAGCAGTACTTC
CDR3 protein: CASSYVSGQGSYEQYF

CDR3 length: 18
V gene: TRBV7-6
clone size: NA
D gene: NA
J gene: TRBJ2-6
CDR3 DNA: TGTGCCAGCAGCCCGGGGGACCGGAGGCTATCGGGGGCCAACGTCCTGACTTTC
CDR3 protein: CASSPGDRRLSGANVLTF

CDR3 length: 15
V gene: TRBV5-6
clone size: NA
D gene: NA
J gene: TRBJ2-3
CDR3 DNA: TGTGCCAGCAGCGGGAGTGAAAGCAGCACAGATACGCAGTATTTT
CDR3 protein: CASSGSESSTDTQYF